This T cell receptor (beta chain) was recorded in a study of T cells in Graves' hyperthyroidism and ophthalmopathy. Study observations and caveats: Also found in blood were most expanded thyroid clonotypes above 0.001. The model's output predicted ophthalmopathy at a median of about 5.9 months prior to onset. In the analysis, a 13 V-J model separated ophthalmopathy from stable hyperthyroidism.

This clonotype was seen once. Antigen specificity is unknown. A read error is possible here, since a much larger clone lies one base away. Absence of ophthalmopathy progression within 18 months defined stable Graves' hyperthyroidism. Germline CDR1 and CDR2: DFQATT and SNEGSKA (reference sequence). The CDR3 has 14 residues. TCR beta CDR3 regions were amplified from RNA transcripts. The TCR CDR3 was amplified in a first-round RT-PCR using the HTBI primer set. One entry per CDR3 protein results from TCRdb running MiXCR on the multiplex PCR reads. The table includes about 740,000 distinct CDR3 sequences, about 15% detected once.

The sequence derives from a woman aged 18-29 years with Graves' hyperthyroidism. Sequencing input: blood. The rearrangement links TRBV20-1 to TRBJ2-5; D may be TRBD1 or TRBD2 (5 bases each). The J call may be wrong; the DNA end is better matched by TRBJ2-1. CDR3: CSAFRDGRGETQFF. The CDR3 DNA sequence: TGCAGTGCCTTTCGGGACGGTCGAGGGGAGACCCAGTTCTTC.